This is a list of T cell receptor beta chains from one sample in a study of blood T cell repertoires in COVID-19. The method was immunoSEQ multiplex PCR; TCRdb's version includes in-frame clones alone and lacks a portion of them. Here the sample spans 200,000 to 250,000 clones, roughly 82% being singletons. Sample: PBMCs or T cells enriched from blood (not recorded which). Every receptor here comes from a woman aged 45 to 65 who had recovered from COVID-19. CDR3s include the opening cysteine and the closing phenylalanine or tryptophan. A D gene is named only where the DNA matches it firmly. Size values are once, few and many counts, or a class for expanded clones, and some rows have none.

>-|TRBV7-7|TRBJ2-3|-
CASSSTTSASDTQYF
TGTGCTAGCAGCTCGACTACATCTGCTTCAGATACGCAGTATTTT
>-|TRBV29-1|TRBJ2-7|-
CSAHDQYEQYF
TGCAGCGCCCATGATCAGTACGAGCAGTACTTC
>-|TRBV30|TRBJ1-2|few
CAWSNAGRGNYGYTF
TGTGCCTGGAGTAATGCAGGGAGGGGCAACTATGGCTACACCTTC
>TRBD2|TRBV27|TRBJ2-4|-
CASSLGFVAGGERNIQYF
TGTGCCAGCAGTTTAGGGTTTGTAGCGGGGGGCGAACGAAACATTCAGTACTTC
>TRBD1|TRBV9|TRBJ2-7|-
CASSAGTGPYEQYF
TGTGCCAGCAGCGCCGGGACAGGGCCCTACGAGCAGTACTTC
>-|TRBV28|TRBJ1-1|-
CASTPAGGEAFF
TGTGCCAGCACCCCTGCAGGAGGTGAAGCTTTCTTT
>TRBD1|TRBV18|TRBJ1-6|-
CASSPDRGQSPLHF
TGTGCCAGCTCACCGGACAGGGGGCAATCACCCCTCCACTTT
>-|TRBV18|TRBJ1-1|-
CASSKQETYTEAFF
TGTGCCAGCTCAAAACAGGAGACCTACACTGAAGCTTTCTTT
>-|TRBV15|TRBJ1-4|-
CQPGGGQKLFF
TGCCAACCAGGCGGGGGCCAAAAACTGTTTTTT
>TRBD1|TRBV3-1/TRBV3-2|TRBJ1-3|few
CASSPRDSYSGNTIYF
TGTGCCAGCAGCCCGCGGGACAGCTACTCTGGAAACACCATATATTTT
>-|TRBV7-2|TRBJ2-5|-
CASSTQGRRETQYF
TGTGCCAGCAGCACTCAGGGGAGAAGGGAGACCCAGTACTTC
>-|TRBV4-1|TRBJ2-5|-
CASSGTFQETQYF
TGCGCCAGCAGCGGGACATTTCAAGAGACCCAGTACTTC
>TRBD2|TRBV4-3|TRBJ2-5|once
CASSPFGLAGHLYF
TGCGCCAGCAGCCCGTTCGGACTAGCGGGGCATCTGTACTTC
>TRBD1|TRBV5-4|TRBJ1-2|-
CASSYRGHGPYGYTF
TGTGCCAGCAGTTACAGGGGTCATGGGCCTTATGGCTACACCTTC
>-|TRBV29-1|TRBJ1-4|-
CSVVPNVGGEEKLFF
TGCAGCGTTGTACCCAACGTCGGGGGTGAAGAAAAACTGTTTTTT
>-|TRBV7-2|TRBJ2-5|-
CASSLLVAETQYF
TGTGCCAGCAGCTTACTAGTAGCAGAGACCCAGTACTTC
>-|TRBV27|TRBJ1-6|-
CASSWGSNSPLHF
TGTGCCAGCAGTTGGGGCAGCAATTCACCCCTCCACTTT
>-|TRBV6-6|TRBJ2-5|-
CASSYKGESETQYF
TGTGCCAGCAGTTACAAGGGAGAATCTGAGACCCAGTACTTC
>TRBD1|TRBV28|TRBJ1-5|once
CASRDRPDNQPQHF
TGTGCCAGCAGGGACAGGCCCGACAATCAGCCCCAGCATTTT
>-|TRBV2|TRBJ1-4|few
CASSEGWGEEKLFF
TGTGCCAGCAGTGAGGGGTGGGGAGAAGAAAAACTGTTTTTT
>TRBD1|TRBV16|TRBJ2-1|-
CASSPDRGNEQFF
TGTGCCAGCAGCCCCGACAGGGGAAATGAGCAGTTCTTC
>TRBD1|TRBV19|TRBJ1-2|few
CASSMEGADGYTF
TGTGCCAGTAGTATGGAGGGGGCAGATGGCTACACCTTC
>-|TRBV7-8|TRBJ1-5|few
CASSSLNGGPFNQPQHF
TGTGCCAGCAGCTCTCTGAACGGCGGGCCCTTCAATCAGCCCCAGCATTTT
>-|TRBV2|TRBJ1-5|-
CASSQFDSGAAGGQPQHF
TGTGCCAGCAGTCAGTTCGACAGCGGGGCCGCCGGGGGTCAGCCCCAGCATTTT
>TRBD1|TRBV7-2|TRBJ1-3|-
CASSLVSQGASGNTIYF
TGTGCCAGCAGCTTAGTTTCCCAGGGGGCATCTGGAAACACCATATATTTT
>TRBD1|TRBV11-3|TRBJ1-1|few
CASSSRGRTEAFF
TGTGCCAGCAGCTCCAGGGGGAGGACTGAAGCTTTCTTT
>TRBD2|TRBV28|TRBJ2-1|-
CASSPGLAGFSGYNEQFF
TGTGCCAGCAGCCCCGGACTAGCGGGATTTTCAGGGTACAATGAGCAGTTCTTC
>TRBD1|TRBV7-2|TRBJ2-7|few
CASTTLSGTGLKEQYF
TGTGCCAGCACCACGCTATCCGGGACAGGGTTAAAGGAGCAGTACTTC
>-|TRBV5-1|TRBJ2-1|-
CASSLATGNEQFF
TGCGCCAGCAGCTTGGCAACAGGGAACGAGCAGTTCTTC
>TRBD2|TRBV5-1|TRBJ2-3|-
CASRREGVLTDTQYF
TGCGCCAGCAGGCGGGAGGGGGTTCTGACAGATACGCAGTATTTT
>-|TRBV29-1|TRBJ2-6|-
CSVVQGGANVLTF
TGCAGCGTTGTGCAGGGTGGGGCCAACGTCCTGACTTTC
>TRBD2|TRBV7-3|TRBJ2-1|-
CASSTTVPSGGQSEQFF
TGTGCCAGCAGCACCACCGTTCCTAGCGGGGGGCAGAGTGAGCAGTTCTTC
>TRBD1|TRBV30|TRBJ1-2|-
CAWSEVQGANGYTF
TGTGCCTGGAGTGAGGTACAGGGGGCGAATGGCTACACCTTC
>-|TRBV29-1|TRBJ1-2|-
CSVEQGIYGYTF
TGCAGCGTTGAACAGGGGATCTATGGCTACACCTTC
>TRBD1|TRBV18|TRBJ2-7|-
CASSPYGTGVYEQYF
TGTGCCAGCTCCCCCTATGGGACAGGGGTGTACGAGCAGTACTTC
>TRBD1|TRBV29-1|TRBJ1-5|-
CSAATGGNQPQHF
TGCAGCGCCGCAACAGGGGGCAATCAGCCCCAGCATTTT
>-|TRBV29-1|TRBJ1-2|-
CSVDSPGRVNGYTF
TGCAGCGTTGATAGCCCCGGCAGGGTTAATGGCTACACCTTC
>TRBD1|TRBV27|TRBJ1-2|few
CASSLFTGGVDGYTF
TGTGCCAGCAGTTTATTCACAGGGGGGGTAGATGGCTACACCTTC
>-|TRBV27|TRBJ1-1|-
CASSLSVLADTEAFF
TGTGCCAGCAGTTTATCTGTTTTAGCGGACACTGAAGCTTTCTTT
>-|TRBV7-9|TRBJ1-5|-
CASSSGARSNQPQHF
TGTGCCAGCAGCTCGGGTGCTAGGAGCAATCAGCCCCAGCATTTT
>TRBD1|TRBV19|TRBJ1-1|-
CASSMGQPEAFF
TGTGCCAGTAGTATGGGACAGCCTGAAGCTTTCTTT
>-|TRBV27|TRBJ1-6|once
CASSFRWTDSNSPLHF
TGTGCCAGCAGTTTTAGGTGGACAGACAGTAATTCACCCCTCCACTTT
>TRBD1|TRBV4-1|TRBJ1-3|-
CASSHARGGGEAGSGNTIYF
TGCGCCAGCAGCCACGCCCGAGGAGGGGGCGAAGCGGGCTCTGGAAACACCATATATTTT
>-|TRBV6-5|TRBJ2-7|-
CASSDSSEQYF
TGTGCCAGCAGTGACTCTTCAGAGCAGTACTTC
>-|TRBV29-1|TRBJ1-2|-
CSVVTGLYGYTF
TGCAGCGTTGTGACGGGACTCTATGGCTACACCTTC
>-|TRBV27|TRBJ1-2|once
CASSYRQARYGYTF
TGTGCCAGCAGTTATCGACAGGCCCGCTATGGCTACACCTTC
>-|TRBV4-1|TRBJ2-1|-
CASSQNGGAWDEQFF
TGCGCCAGCAGCCAAAATGGAGGGGCCTGGGATGAGCAGTTCTTC
>-|TRBV28|TRBJ1-6|once
CASSSREGRNSPLHF
TGTGCCAGCAGTTCCAGGGAAGGTAGAAATTCACCCCTCCACTTT
>-|TRBV9|TRBJ1-3|-
CASSVLPGEGNTIYF
TGTGCCAGCAGCGTACTCCCGGGGGAAGGAAACACCATATATTTT
>-|TRBV11-1|TRBJ2-5|-
CASSFSHSRETQYF
TGTGCCAGCAGCTTTAGTCATAGCCGTGAGACCCAGTACTTC
>TRBD1|TRBV14|TRBJ2-2|-
CASSRGQGRTGELFF
TGTGCCAGCAGCCGAGGACAGGGTCGCACCGGGGAGCTGTTTTTT
>TRBD2|TRBV9|TRBJ2-2|-
CASRSGTNTGELFF
TGTGCCAGCCGTAGCGGGACGAACACCGGGGAGCTGTTTTTT
>-|TRBV2|TRBJ2-1|few
CASSEDRSEQFF
TGTGCCAGCAGTGAAGATAGGAGTGAGCAGTTCTTC
>-|TRBV7-9|TRBJ2-7|few
CASGGSVNYEQYF
TGTGCCAGCGGGGGGTCGGTCAACTACGAGCAGTACTTC
>-|TRBV5-1|TRBJ2-1|-
CASSLVAQAYNEQFF
TGCGCCAGCAGCTTGGTAGCGCAAGCCTACAATGAGCAGTTCTTC
>TRBD1|TRBV4-2|TRBJ2-7|-
CASSQGDSSYEQYF
TGTGCCAGCAGCCAAGGGGACAGCTCCTACGAGCAGTACTTC
>-|TRBV6-5|TRBJ1-1|-
CASSYGHEAFF
TGTGCCAGCAGTTACGGGCACGAAGCTTTCTTT
>TRBD2|TRBV10-2|TRBJ2-7|-
CASRRSSGGVDEQYF
TGCGCCAGCAGGCGGTCTAGCGGGGGGGTTGACGAGCAGTACTTC
>-|TRBV4-3|TRBJ1-2|-
CASSQETGQLSGGYTF
TGCGCCAGCAGCCAAGAAACAGGCCAACTTTCTGGGGGCTACACCTTC